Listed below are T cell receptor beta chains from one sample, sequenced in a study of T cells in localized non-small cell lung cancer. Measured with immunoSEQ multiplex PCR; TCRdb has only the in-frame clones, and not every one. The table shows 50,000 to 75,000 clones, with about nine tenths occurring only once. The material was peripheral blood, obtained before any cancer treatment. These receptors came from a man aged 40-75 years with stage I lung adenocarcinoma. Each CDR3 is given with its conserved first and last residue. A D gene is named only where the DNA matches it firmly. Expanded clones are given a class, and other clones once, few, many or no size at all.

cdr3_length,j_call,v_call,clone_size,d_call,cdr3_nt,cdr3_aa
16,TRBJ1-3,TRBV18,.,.,TGTGCCAGCTCACCTAGACAGGTTACCTCTGGAAACACCATATATTTT,CASSPRQVTSGNTIYF
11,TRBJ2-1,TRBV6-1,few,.,TGTGCCAGCAGGGCGTGGAATGAGCAGTTCTTC,CASRAWNEQFF
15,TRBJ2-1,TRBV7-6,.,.,TGTGCCAGCAGCCCAGAGGATGGGACCTACAATGAGCAGTTCTTC,CASSPEDGTYNEQFF
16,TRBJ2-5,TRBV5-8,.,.,TGTGCCAGCAGCGGCACCCCGGGACAACCCCAAGAGACCCAGTACTTC,CASSGTPGQPQETQYF
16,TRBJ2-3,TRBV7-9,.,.,TGTGCCAGCAGCTTATATTGGGGGGCTAGCACAGATACGCAGTATTTT,CASSLYWGASTDTQYF
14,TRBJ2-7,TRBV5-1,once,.,TGCGCCAGCACGTGGCGGGACGGCGGAGACGAGCAGTACTTC,CASTWRDGGDEQYF
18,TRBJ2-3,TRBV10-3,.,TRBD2,TGTGCCATCAGTGACCCTCCGGGACTAGCGCCAAGCACAGATACGCAGTATTTT,CAISDPPGLAPSTDTQYF
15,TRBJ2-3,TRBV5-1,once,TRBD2,TGCGCCAGCAGCTTTCCTAGCGGGGGCACAGATACGCAGTATTTT,CASSFPSGGTDTQYF
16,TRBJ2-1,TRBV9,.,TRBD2,TGTGCCAGCAGCGTAGGAGGTCGGGGCGGGAGTAATGAGCAGTTCTTC,CASSVGGRGGSNEQFF
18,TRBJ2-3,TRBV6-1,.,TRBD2,TGTGCCAGCAGTGAGACTAGCGGGGTACCTTATAGCACAGATACGCAGTATTTT,CASSETSGVPYSTDTQYF
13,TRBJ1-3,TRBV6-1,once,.,TGTGCCGCCCTTCGAGCAGGTGGAAACACCATATATTTT,CAALRAGGNTIYF
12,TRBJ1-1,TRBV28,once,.,TGTGCCAGCCCCGGCCCGAACACTGAAGCTTTCTTT,CASPGPNTEAFF
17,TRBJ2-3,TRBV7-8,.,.,TGTGCCAGCACCCCGTCCCGGGCCCCGCTTAGGACAGATACGCAGTATTTT,CASTPSRAPLRTDTQYF
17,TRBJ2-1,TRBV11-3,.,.,TGTGCCAGCAGGTATTCAGGGGCTAGCCCTAAAGACAATGAGCAGTTCTTC,CASRYSGASPKDNEQFF
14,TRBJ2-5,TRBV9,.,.,TGTGCCAGCAGCGTAGGAGGTGGGCCCGGGACCCAGTACTTC,CASSVGGGPGTQYF
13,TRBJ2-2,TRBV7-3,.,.,TGTGCCAGCAGCTTAAGGAGAACCGGGGAGCTGTTTTTT,CASSLRRTGELFF
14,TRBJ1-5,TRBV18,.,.,TGTGCCAGCTCACCCCGGGACAACAATCAGCCCCAGCATTTT,CASSPRDNNQPQHF
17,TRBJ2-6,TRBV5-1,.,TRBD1,TGCGCCAGCAGCAAAGGACAGGGGAACTCTGGGGCCAACGTCCTGACTTTC,CASSKGQGNSGANVLTF
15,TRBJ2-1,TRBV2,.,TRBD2,TGTGCCAGCAGGCCCACTAGCGGGAGCAACAATGAGCAGTTCTTC,CASRPTSGSNNEQFF
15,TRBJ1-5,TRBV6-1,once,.,TGTGCCAGCAGTCCCAGATCCGGGCTCAATCAGCCCCAGCATTTT,CASSPRSGLNQPQHF
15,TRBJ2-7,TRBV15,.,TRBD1,TGTGCCACCAGCAGAGATACAGGGGGCTTGTACGAGCAGTACTTC,CATSRDTGGLYEQYF
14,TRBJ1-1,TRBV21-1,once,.,TGTGCCAGCAGCAGTGGACAGGGGGCGACTGAAGCTTTCTTT,CASSSGQGATEAFF
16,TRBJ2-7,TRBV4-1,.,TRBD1,TGCGCCAGCAGCCAAGATTTATACAGGGGGCTTTGGGAGCAGTACTTC,CASSQDLYRGLWEQYF
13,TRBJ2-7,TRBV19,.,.,TGTGCCAGTAGCATCCTCGGAGGGTACGAGCAGTACTTC,CASSILGGYEQYF
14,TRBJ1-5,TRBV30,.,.,TGTGCCTGGAGTAGGGCAGGGGGCAATCAGCCCCAGCATTTT,CAWSRAGGNQPQHF
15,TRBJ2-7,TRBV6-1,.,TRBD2,TGTGCCAGCAGTGAATTACGAGCGGGGGCCTACGAGCAGTACTTC,CASSELRAGAYEQYF
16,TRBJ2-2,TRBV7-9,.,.,TGTGCCAGCAGCGCACCTACTAGCAGTAACACCGGGGAGCTGTTTTTT,CASSAPTSSNTGELFF
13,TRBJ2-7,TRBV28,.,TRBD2,TGTGCCAGCAGTCGGGAGGGCCACCACGAGCAGTACTTC,CASSREGHHEQYF
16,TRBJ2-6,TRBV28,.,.,TGTGCCAGCAGTTTAGGACAGATCTCTGGGGCCAACGTCCTGACTTTC,CASSLGQISGANVLTF
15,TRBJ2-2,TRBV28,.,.,TGTGCCAGCAGTTCCAGAGGACAGTACACCGGGGAGCTGTTTTTT,CASSSRGQYTGELFF
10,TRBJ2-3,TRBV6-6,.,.,TGTGCCAGCAAAACAGATACGCAGTATTTT,CASKTDTQYF
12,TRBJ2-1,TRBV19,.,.,TGTGCCAGTAATGGCGCCTACAATGAGCAGTTCTTC,CASNGAYNEQFF
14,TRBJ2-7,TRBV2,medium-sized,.,TGTGCCAGCAGTGTGGGGGGGGCAGTCTACGAGCAGTACTTC,CASSVGGAVYEQYF
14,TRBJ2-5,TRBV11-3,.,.,TGTGCCAGCAGCTTAGATCGGATGAGGGAGACCCAGTACTTC,CASSLDRMRETQYF
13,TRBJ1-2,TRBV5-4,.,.,TGTGCCAGCAGCTCCCCGGGTGGAGGAGGCTACACCTTC,CASSSPGGGGYTF
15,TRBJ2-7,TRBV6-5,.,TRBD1,TGTGCCAGCAGAAATCCGGGACAGGGGCCCTACGAGCAGTACTTC,CASRNPGQGPYEQYF
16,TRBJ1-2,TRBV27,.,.,TGTGCCAGCAGTTTATCGGTCGGAGGCCAGGGTTATGGCTACACCTTC,CASSLSVGGQGYGYTF
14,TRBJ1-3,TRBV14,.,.,TGTGCCAGCAGCCCGGACTGGACTGGAAACACCATATATTTT,CASSPDWTGNTIYF
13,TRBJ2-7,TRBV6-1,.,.,TGTGCCAGCAGCGGTCGAAACCAGGGGGAGCAGTACTTC,CASSGRNQGEQYF
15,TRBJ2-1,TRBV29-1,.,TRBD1,TGCAGCGCCAGGGTGGGACAGGGGGGCTACAATGAGCAGTTCTTC,CSARVGQGGYNEQFF
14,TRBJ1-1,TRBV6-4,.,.,TGTGCCAGCAGTCCCACTATAAGTGGCACTGAAGCTTTCTTT,CASSPTISGTEAFF
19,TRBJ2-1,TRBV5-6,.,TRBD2,TGTGCCAGCAGCTCCTTTGGGACTAGCGTGAAATGGGCCTACAATGAGCAGTTCTTC,CASSSFGTSVKWAYNEQFF
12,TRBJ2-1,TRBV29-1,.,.,TGCAGCGTTGTCGTTATTTACAATGAGCAGTTCTTC,CSVVVIYNEQFF
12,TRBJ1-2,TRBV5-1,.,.,TGCGCCAGCAAAGGGCGGGACTATGGCTACACCTTC,CASKGRDYGYTF
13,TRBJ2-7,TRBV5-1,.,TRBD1,TGCGCCAGCAGCTTCGGACAGGGGGTTGAGCAGTACTTC,CASSFGQGVEQYF